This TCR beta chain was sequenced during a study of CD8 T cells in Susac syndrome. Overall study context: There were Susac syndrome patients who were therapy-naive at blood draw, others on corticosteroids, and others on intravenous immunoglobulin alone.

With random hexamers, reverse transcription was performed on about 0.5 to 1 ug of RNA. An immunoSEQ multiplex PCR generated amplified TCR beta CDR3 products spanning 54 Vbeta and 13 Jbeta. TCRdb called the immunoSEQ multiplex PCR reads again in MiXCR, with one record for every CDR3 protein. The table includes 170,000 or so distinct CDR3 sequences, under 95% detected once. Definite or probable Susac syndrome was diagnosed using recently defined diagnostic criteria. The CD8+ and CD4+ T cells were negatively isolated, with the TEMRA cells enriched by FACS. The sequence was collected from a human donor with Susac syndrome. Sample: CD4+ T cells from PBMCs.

CDR3 loop: CSASPDRTRDSPLHF. The CDR3 DNA reads as TGCAGTGCTAGCCCCGACAGGACGAGGGATTCACCCCTCCACTTT. This chain connects TRBV20-1 to TRBJ1-6; D perhaps matches TRBD1 (6 bases). Trimming took 3 bases from V and 8 from J, leaving 17 bases between them. This CDR3 is 15 amino acids long. The germline V gene has CDR1 DFQATT and CDR2 SNEGSKA (reference sequence).